What follows are 31 T cell receptor beta chains derived from one specimen sequenced in a study of OX40 agonist ivuxolimab in advanced cancers. Profiled with immunoSEQ multiplex PCR; TCRdb holds only in-frame clones, not every one. The table lists about 62,000 clones, approximately 81% of them singletons. The material sequenced was CD4+ or CD8+ T cells sorted from blood, taken in a trial of the OX40 agonist ivuxolimab. The receptor set was obtained from an adult with an advanced solid tumor such as melanoma, head and neck, liver or kidney cancer.

This clone was observed a handful of times. The gene calls are TRBV19 and TRBJ1-5, with D perhaps matching TRBD1 (5 bases). Trimming took off 6 bases at V and 2 bases at J, with 20 bases between the two ends. Germline assignment: CDR1 LNHDA and CDR2 SQIVND (reference sequence). The CDR3 has 17 residues. CDR3 protein: CASRSLSQGNGNQPQHF. The CDR3 DNA reads as TGTGCCAGTAGGTCACTCTCCCAGGGAAATGGCAATCAGCCCCAGCATTTT.

The chain uses TRBV6-6 and TRBJ2-7; D possibly corresponds to TRBD2 (6 bases). Deletions cut 1 base from V and 3 bases from J, with 13 bases between. CDR1 and CDR2 (germline): MNHNY, SVGAGI (reference sequence). The CDR3 contains 15 residues. This CDR3 reads CASSYWAGRDYEQYF. In nucleotides, the CDR3 is TGTGCCAGCAGTTACTGGGCGGGGCGGGACTACGAGCAGTACTTC.

The chain carries TRBV19 and TRBJ1-1; D might be TRBD1 (6 bases). V was shortened by 2 bases and J by 0 bases, with 13 bases between the two germline ends. Germline V gene data show CDR1 as LNHDA and CDR2 as SQIVND (reference sequence). The CDR3 is 16 residues long. CDR3 DNA: TGTGCCAGTAGTATATCGACAGGAGCAATGAACACTGAAGCTTTCTTT. Its translation: CASSISTGAMNTEAFF.

The rearrangement joins TRBV14 to TRBJ1-6, with a possible D match to TRBD1 (6 bases). This CDR3 is 17 amino acids long. Germline assignment: CDR1 SGHDN and CDR2 FVKESK. V lost 4 bases, J lost 7 bases, and 20 bases lay in between. CDR3 DNA: TGTGCCAGCAGCCCCAGCCCCCGACAGGCCCAAAATTCACCCCTCCACTTT. Protein sequence: CASSPSPRQAQNSPLHF.

The rearrangement links TRBV9 to TRBJ2-5, with 14 bases identical to TRBD2. V lost 2 bases to trimming and J lost 1 base; unmatched junction nucleotides: 1. The CDR3 is made up of 16 amino acids. Germline V lookup: CDR1 SGDLS, CDR2 YYNGEE. The CDR3 DNA reads TGTGCCAGCAGCGTGGGGACTAGCGGGGGCCAAGAGACCCAGTACTTC. Protein product: CASSVGTSGGQETQYF.

This clone came up a few times. The chain links TRBV7-2 to TRBJ2-3, with 8 nucleotides matching TRBD1. Unmatched junction bases numbered 17, after V lost 6 bases and J lost 6 bases. Germline assignment: CDR1 SGHTA and CDR2 FQGNSA. This CDR3 is 17 amino acids long. The CDR3 spells CASRLMGGQVYGDTQYF. CDR3 nucleotides: TGTGCCAGCAGACTTATGGGGGGACAGGTCTATGGCGATACGCAGTATTTT.

This chain connects TRBV28 to TRBJ2-7; 10 bases fit TRBD2. The CDR3 has 14 residues. Per germline, CDR1 MDHEN and CDR2 SYDVKM. The junction had 7 bases not matched to a gene; V was cut back by 6 bases and J by 5 bases. CDR3 region: CASRLSGRIDEQYF. The CDR3 nucleotides read TGTGCCAGCAGGCTTAGCGGGAGGATAGACGAGCAGTACTTC.

The CDR3 is CASSVTGSSGANVLTF. The CDR3 DNA reads TGTGCCAGCAGCGTAACAGGAAGCTCTGGGGCCAACGTCCTGACTTTC. The gene calls are TRBV9 and TRBJ2-6; possible D gene TRBD1, 5 bases. The V and J ends lost 1 base and 0 bases respectively, with 8 bases between them. Germline CDR1 is SGDLS and CDR2 is YYNGEE. The CDR3 is 16 amino acids.

The genes are TRBV2 and TRBJ2-7; tentative D call: TRBD2 (5 bases). The CDR3 covers 12 residues. Per the germline V gene, CDR1 is SNHLY and CDR2 is FYNNEI. Trimming shortened V by 8 bases and J by 6 bases, and 14 bases separated the two germline ends. The chain's CDR3 is CASARGWSEQYF. The CDR3 DNA is TGTGCCAGCGCACGAGGGTGGAGCGAGCAGTACTTC.

The chain uses TRBV28 and TRBJ2-7; 10 bases match TRBD1. Germline V CDR1 and CDR2: MDHEN, SYDVKM. The CDR3 contains 14 residues. V lost 5 bases, J lost 6 bases, and 7 bases stayed unmatched. The CDR3: CASSLGTGVAEQYF. The CDR3, as DNA: TGTGCCAGCAGTCTCGGGACAGGGGTGGCCGAGCAGTACTTC.

The chain uses TRBV19 and TRBJ2-5, with D hard to call. The CDR3 consists of 14 residues. The germline gives CDR1 LNHDA, CDR2 SQIVND (reference sequence). V lost 5 bases and J 5 bases, leaving 15 bases between the germline ends. The CDR3 reads CASSEDGRLETQYF. In DNA form, the CDR3 reads TGTGCCAGTAGTGAGGATGGACGGTTGGAGACCCAGTACTTC.

The chain couples TRBV7-9 to TRBJ2-7; a weak D match, TRBD1 (6 bases). Trimming stripped 1 base from V and 1 base from J, with 11 bases between. The germline gives CDR1 SEHNR, CDR2 FQNEAQ (reference sequence). The CDR3 has 15 amino acids. Here the CDR3 DNA reads TGTGCCAGCAGCTTAGGTACAGGGAGATCCTACGAGCAGTACTTC. It yields the protein CASSLGTGRSYEQYF. The variable domain in full, with the rest retrieved from reference TRBV7-9 and TRBJ2-7, is DTGVSQNPRHKITKRGQNVTFRCDPISEHNRLYWYRQTLGQGPEFLTYFQNEAQLEKSRLLSDRFSAERPKGSFSTLEIQRTEQGDSAMYLCASSLGTGRSYEQYFGPGTRLTVT.

The V and J genes are TRBV9 and TRBJ1-1; 11 bases agree with TRBD1. CDR3 length equals 16 residues. CDR1 is SGDLS and CDR2 is YYNGEE in the germline V gene. The trim removed 2 bases at V and 3 bases at J, leaving 6 bases unmatched. The CDR3 sequence is CASSVGTGGGYTEAFF. In DNA form, the CDR3 reads TGTGCCAGCAGCGTCGGGACAGGGGGTGGGTACACTGAAGCTTTCTTT.

The J gene is TRBJ2-5, the V gene TRBV29-1; TRBD2 agrees at 9 bases. This CDR3 spans 12 amino acids. Germline V CDR1 and CDR2: SQVTM, ANQGSEA. Unmatched junction bases numbered 5, after V lost 7 bases and J lost 5 bases. CDR3 region: CSAGLAMETQYF. The DNA of the CDR3 is TGCAGCGCCGGACTAGCGATGGAGACCCAGTACTTC. Full variable domain (rest looked up from reference TRBV29-1 and TRBJ2-5): SAVISQKPSRDICQRGTSLTIQCQVDSQVTMMFWYRQQPGQSLTLIATANQGSEATYESGFVIDKFPISRPNLTFSTLTVSNMSPEDSSIYLCSAGLAMETQYFGPGTRLLVL.

The chain has TRBV2 and TRBJ2-2; D possibly corresponds to TRBD1 (5 bases). Trimming cost V 6 bases and J 0 bases, with 11 bases left between them. Germline V gene lookup returns CDR1 SNHLY and CDR2 FYNNEI. The length of the CDR3 is 15 residues. The CDR3 DNA follows: TGTGCCAGCAGACAGGACCGCGCGAACACCGGGGAGCTGTTTTTT. Its translation is CASRQDRANTGELFF.

This clone was observed a single time. The gene calls are TRBV4-1 and TRBJ2-2; 8 nucleotides align to TRBD1. V trimming: 0 bases; J trimming: 12 bases; junction bases outside the gene matches: 6. This CDR3 has 14 residues. CDR1 and CDR2 from the germline V gene are MGHRA and YSYEKL. CDR3 region: CASSQEQGGWKLFF. CDR3 bases: TGCGCCAGCAGCCAAGAACAGGGGGGTTGGAAGCTGTTTTTT.

The chain recombines TRBV19 with TRBJ1-1; tentatively, D is TRBD1 (6 bases). Trimming removed 1 base at V and 6 bases at J, with 12 bases between. The germline V gene has CDR1 LNHDA and CDR2 SQIVND (reference sequence). The CDR3 is 14 residues long. CDR3 in DNA: TGTGCCAGTAGTATAGGGACACAGGGCTCTGAAGCTTTCTTT. Translation: CASSIGTQGSEAFF.

This chain links TRBV7-9 with TRBJ2-5; the D is unclear. The J call may be wrong; the DNA end is better matched by TRBJ2-7. This CDR3 spans 12 amino acids. Looked up from germline, CDR1 is SEHNR and CDR2 is FQNEAQ (reference sequence). DNA for the CDR3: TGTGCCAGCAGCGCGACCAGCTACGAGCAGTACTTC. Translation gives CASSATSYEQYF.

In its sample, this clone was seen once. The chain uses TRBV27 and TRBJ2-5; tentatively, D is TRBD1 or TRBD2 (6 bases each). V was pared by 0 bases and J by 5 bases, with 13 bases between. Germline CDR1 reads MNHEY; CDR2 reads SMNVEV (reference sequence). The CDR3 totals 15 residues. Here the CDR3 reads CASSLSGGGLETQYF. As DNA, the CDR3 is TGTGCCAGCAGTTTATCGGGGGGCGGGTTGGAGACCCAGTACTTC.

The chain is built from TRBV21-1 and TRBJ1-5. TRBV21-1 is a documented pseudogene. This CDR3 comprises 12 residues. CDR3 sequence: CASTGGGQPQHF. The CDR3 coding sequence is TGTGCCAGCACAGGCGGCGGCCAGCCCCAGCATTTT.

The rearrangement joins TRBV4-2 to TRBJ2-3; 7 nucleotides align to TRBD2. CDR1 is LGHNA, CDR2 YNFKEQ, per germline. The CDR3 sequence is 19 residues long. After removal of 2 bases from V and 0 bases from J, the junction contained 14 bases not matched to a gene. In DNA, the CDR3 is TGTGCCAGCAGCCAAAGTCCTGGGACTAAAATATCTAGCACAGATACGCAGTATTTT. It codes for CASSQSPGTKISSTDTQYF.

The rearrangement joins TRBV19 to TRBJ2-1, with D perhaps assigned TRBD1 or TRBD2 (7 bases each). CDR1 is LNHDA, CDR2 SQIVND, per germline (reference sequence). Trimming stripped 7 bases from V and 9 bases from J, with 19 bases between. The CDR3 contains 14 residues. CDR3 in amino acids: CASTPAGQPGEQFF. The CDR3 DNA follows: TGTGCCAGTACCCCAGCGGGACAGCCCGGTGAGCAGTTCTTC.

The chain is built from TRBV6-6 and TRBJ1-1, with D possibly being TRBD1 (5 bases). The CDR3 has 14 amino acids. V lost 6 bases and J 3 bases, leaving 14 bases between the germline ends. The germline V gene has CDR1 MNHNY and CDR2 SVGAGI (reference sequence). CDR3 in amino acids: CASRPRGGYTEAFF. As DNA, the CDR3 is TGTGCCAGCAGACCCCGGGGGGGGTACACTGAAGCTTTCTTT.

The genes are TRBV5-8 and TRBJ2-1, with D possibly TRBD2 on 6 matching bases. The CDR3 is 17 residues long. Germline assignment: CDR1 SGHTS and CDR2 YDEGEE. V was clipped by 3 bases and J by 0 bases, with 16 bases between them. CDR3 protein: CASSSFSGLGSYNEQFF. The CDR3 DNA is TGTGCCAGCAGCTCGTTTAGCGGTCTAGGCTCCTACAATGAGCAGTTCTTC.

The chain links TRBV7-2 to TRBJ1-6, with D possibly TRBD1 on 6 matching bases. The germline V gene encodes CDR1 SGHTA and CDR2 FQGNSA. The CDR3 sequence is 15 residues long. V lost 1 base to trimming and J lost 7 bases, with 11 bases between them. In DNA form, the CDR3 reads TGTGCCAGCAGCTTAGTTACAGGGCGCAATTCACCCCTCCACTTT. As protein: CASSLVTGRNSPLHF.

The gene calls are TRBV7-2 and TRBJ2-5, with TRBD2 matching 10 bases. Germline assignment: CDR1 SGHTA and CDR2 FQGNSA. This CDR3 has 15 residues. Losses at the gene ends were 3 bases for V and 2 bases for J; bases not matched to a gene: 3. The CDR3 region is CASSLQRGGQETQYF. The CDR3 DNA is TGTGCCAGCAGCTTGCAGCGGGGGGGGCAAGAGACCCAGTACTTC. The entire variable domain, with the rest obtained from reference TRBV7-2 and TRBJ2-5, is as follows: GAGVSQSPSNKVTEKGKDVELRCDPISGHTALYWYRQSLGQGLEFLIYFQGNSAPDKSGLPSDRFSAERTGGSVSTLTIQRTQQEDSAVYLCASSLQRGGQETQYFGPGTRLLVL.

This chain connects TRBV5-6 to TRBJ1-4, with D possibly TRBD1 on 6 matching bases. Germline loops: CDR1 SGHDT, CDR2 YYEEEE. Trimming took off 5 bases at V and 5 bases at J, with 13 bases between the two ends. The length of the CDR3 is 14 residues. The CDR3 bases are TGTGCCAGCAGTCCCGGGACATCCAATGAAAAACTGTTTTTT. The encoded protein is CASSPGTSNEKLFF.

The V gene is TRBV11-2, the J gene TRBJ2-1, with a weak D call TRBD2 (6 bases). The V end was cut by 5 bases, the J end by 6 bases, with 14 bases between. This CDR3 region has 14 residues. Germline V gives CDR1 SGHAT, CDR2 FQNNGV. The CDR3 spells CASSPDYGLNEQFF. The CDR3 nucleotides read TGTGCCAGCAGCCCGGACTACGGTCTCAATGAGCAGTTCTTC.

The chain couples TRBV7-2 to TRBJ1-5, with D perhaps TRBD1 (6 bases). The germline gives CDR1 SGHTA, CDR2 FQGNSA. The CDR3 loop spans 16 amino acids. V shed 5 bases and J shed 4 bases, with 18 bases lying between them. This CDR3 is CASSPRGAGMNQPQHF. The CDR3 bases are TGTGCCAGCAGCCCGAGGGGGGCCGGGATGAATCAGCCCCAGCATTTT.

V is TRBV5-1 and J is TRBJ2-7, with D unresolved. The CDR3 is 13 residues long. Germline CDR1 and CDR2: SGHRS and YFSETQ. Trimming left V 2 bases short and J 3 bases short, with 9 bases between. The CDR3 sequence is CASSFGTYYEQYF. The CDR3 DNA follows: TGCGCCAGCAGCTTTGGAACGTACTACGAGCAGTACTTC.

V and J are TRBV10-3 and TRBJ2-5, with D possibly matching TRBD1 (6 bases). With 0 bases removed from V and 1 base from J, the gap between germline ends came to 9 bases. The CDR3 extends over 15 amino acids. CDR1 is ENHRY and CDR2 is SYGVKD in the germline V gene. CDR3 residues: CAISESNRVQETQYF. The CDR3 nucleotides read TGTGCCATCAGTGAGTCGAACAGGGTCCAAGAGACCCAGTACTTC.